Listed here are 2 T cell receptor beta chains from one sample, sequenced in a study of CD8+CD57+ T cells in acquired aplastic anemia. CDR3 and TCR beta VDJ profiling relied on a genomic DNA template. TCRdb reanalysed the reads using MiXCR and keeps one entry per CDR3 protein. The table records roughly 120,000 distinct CDR3 sequences, 55% to 70% of them present only once. For sequencing, patients were chosen who had shown expansion of CD8+CD57+ cells by flow cytometry. Input material: sorted CD4+, CD8+, or CD8+CD57+ T cells (not recorded which) from PBMCs. The receptors derive from a human donor with aplastic anemia.

A few counts support this clonotype. The V gene is TRBV20-1, the J gene TRBJ2-1; a weak D match, TRBD1 (7 bases). Germline V gene lookup returns CDR1 DFQATT and CDR2 SNEGSKA (reference sequence). This CDR3 is built from 13 residues. V was cut by 8 bases and J by 4 bases, with 15 bases left in between. CDR3 nucleotide sequence: TGCAGTACAGGGGTGGGGGGTTACAATGAGCAGTTCTTC. It codes for CSTGVGGYNEQFF.

The V and J genes are TRBV7-9 and TRBJ1-2; D unresolved. This CDR3 has 12 amino acids. The ends were cut back, 7 bases at V and 3 bases at J, with 9 bases in the middle. Germline CDR1 reads SEHNR; CDR2 reads FQNEAQ (reference sequence). The CDR3 spells CASTTTDYGYTF. In DNA form, the CDR3 reads TGTGCCAGCACGACAACCGACTATGGCTACACCTTC.